The rows below give T cell receptor beta chains drawn from one sample of a study of neurological immune-mediated disorders. In TCRdb, the 5' RACE reads were re-called with MiXCR into one record per CDR3 protein. The table lists approximately 130,000 distinct CDR3 sequences, roughly 3.2% of them singletons. Sequencing input: PBMCs. The receptor set was obtained from a woman in her twenties or thirties with multiple sclerosis. Each CDR3 is given without its conserved first and last residue. The D gene is left open where the match is weak.

cdr3_length: 15; v_call: TRBV5-1; j_call: TRBJ2-6; d_call: -; cdr3_aa: ASSLHQGWSGANVLT
cdr3_length: 12; v_call: TRBV27; j_call: TRBJ1-1; d_call: -; cdr3_aa: ASSPRLVNTEAF
cdr3_length: 10; v_call: TRBV20-1; j_call: TRBJ1-1; d_call: -; cdr3_aa: SANPAGVEAF
cdr3_length: 13; v_call: TRBV20-1; j_call: TRBJ1-5; d_call: -; cdr3_aa: SASIGGRFNQPQH
cdr3_length: 13; v_call: TRBV6-2/TRBV6-3; j_call: TRBJ2-1; d_call: TRBD2; cdr3_aa: ASSISGSSYNEQF
cdr3_length: 12; v_call: TRBV12-3/TRBV12-4; j_call: TRBJ2-3; d_call: -; cdr3_aa: ASSLSLSTDTQY
cdr3_length: 12; v_call: TRBV10-3; j_call: TRBJ2-5; d_call: TRBD2; cdr3_aa: AISLAGVEETQY
cdr3_length: 13; v_call: TRBV20-1; j_call: TRBJ2-7; d_call: TRBD2; cdr3_aa: SASRWGRGGDEQY
cdr3_length: 12; v_call: TRBV10-3; j_call: TRBJ2-7; d_call: -; cdr3_aa: ATRLQGSTTEQY
cdr3_length: 14; v_call: TRBV5-1; j_call: TRBJ2-3; d_call: -; cdr3_aa: ASSREVRQGTDTQY
cdr3_length: 13; v_call: TRBV7-2; j_call: TRBJ2-3; d_call: -; cdr3_aa: ASSHDGTRTDTQY
cdr3_length: 10; v_call: TRBV7-9; j_call: TRBJ2-1; d_call: -; cdr3_aa: ASSLPGGEQF
cdr3_length: 12; v_call: TRBV12-3/TRBV12-4; j_call: TRBJ1-4; d_call: -; cdr3_aa: ASSLDQTREKLF
cdr3_length: 15; v_call: TRBV20-1; j_call: TRBJ2-7; d_call: -; cdr3_aa: SARARGRSGSSYEQY
cdr3_length: 13; v_call: TRBV7-2; j_call: TRBJ2-4; d_call: TRBD1; cdr3_aa: ASSLATGGLNIQY
cdr3_length: 15; v_call: TRBV5-1; j_call: TRBJ2-1; d_call: -; cdr3_aa: ASSSSAQSPGNNEQF
cdr3_length: 14; v_call: TRBV7-8; j_call: TRBJ2-3; d_call: TRBD2; cdr3_aa: ASSQRTSGNTDTQY
cdr3_length: 14; v_call: TRBV5-1; j_call: TRBJ2-2; d_call: TRBD2; cdr3_aa: ASSTGLAGGTGELF
cdr3_length: 11; v_call: TRBV3-1; j_call: TRBJ1-2; d_call: TRBD1; cdr3_aa: ASRQQTGGGYT
cdr3_length: 12; v_call: TRBV20-1; j_call: TRBJ1-3; d_call: -; cdr3_aa: SAMARISGNTIY
cdr3_length: 14; v_call: TRBV18; j_call: TRBJ1-4; d_call: -; cdr3_aa: ASSPSGTTTNEKLF
cdr3_length: 12; v_call: TRBV6-1; j_call: TRBJ2-2; d_call: TRBD2; cdr3_aa: ASSHSGGTGELF
cdr3_length: 12; v_call: TRBV7-8; j_call: TRBJ1-4; d_call: -; cdr3_aa: ASSLAEGGEKLF
cdr3_length: 15; v_call: TRBV9; j_call: TRBJ2-3; d_call: -; cdr3_aa: ASSVDPRGLVEDTQY
cdr3_length: 14; v_call: TRBV15; j_call: TRBJ2-7; d_call: TRBD1; cdr3_aa: ATRWEFRDRVGDQY
cdr3_length: 11; v_call: TRBV2; j_call: TRBJ2-1; d_call: -; cdr3_aa: ASSVVSWNEQF
cdr3_length: 12; v_call: TRBV20-1; j_call: TRBJ1-5; d_call: -; cdr3_aa: SALTGSTNQPQH
cdr3_length: 10; v_call: TRBV5-5; j_call: TRBJ1-1; d_call: -; cdr3_aa: ASSPSAGDAF
cdr3_length: 11; v_call: TRBV5-6; j_call: TRBJ1-1; d_call: -; cdr3_aa: ASSLLDRTEAF
cdr3_length: 12; v_call: TRBV7-2; j_call: TRBJ2-7; d_call: -; cdr3_aa: ASSLTGRADEQY
cdr3_length: 12; v_call: TRBV4-1; j_call: TRBJ2-2; d_call: -; cdr3_aa: ASSQDRRTGELF
cdr3_length: 13; v_call: TRBV7-6; j_call: TRBJ2-6; d_call: -; cdr3_aa: ASSFSGSGANVLT
cdr3_length: 12; v_call: TRBV28; j_call: TRBJ1-4; d_call: -; cdr3_aa: ASSPNPTNEKLF
cdr3_length: 11; v_call: TRBV27; j_call: TRBJ2-3; d_call: -; cdr3_aa: ASSSQGTDTQY
cdr3_length: 13; v_call: TRBV9; j_call: TRBJ2-7; d_call: -; cdr3_aa: ASSVAVGSSYEQY
cdr3_length: 13; v_call: TRBV5-1; j_call: TRBJ2-7; d_call: -; cdr3_aa: ASSLDSGGLGEQY
cdr3_length: 11; v_call: TRBV19; j_call: TRBJ2-5; d_call: -; cdr3_aa: ASSMLGQETQY
cdr3_length: 13; v_call: TRBV7-6; j_call: TRBJ2-7; d_call: -; cdr3_aa: ASSLRFRGSYEQY
cdr3_length: 15; v_call: TRBV12-3/TRBV12-4; j_call: TRBJ1-6; d_call: TRBD1; cdr3_aa: ASSISGDRREGSPLH
cdr3_length: 15; v_call: TRBV10-2; j_call: TRBJ2-5; d_call: TRBD1; cdr3_aa: ASNLGWTGGPQETQY
cdr3_length: 16; v_call: TRBV7-9; j_call: TRBJ2-5; d_call: TRBD2; cdr3_aa: ASSFNLLRRESRETQY
cdr3_length: 11; v_call: TRBV27; j_call: TRBJ1-1; d_call: -; cdr3_aa: ASRGGLNTEAF
cdr3_length: 12; v_call: TRBV29-1; j_call: TRBJ1-3; d_call: -; cdr3_aa: SVDRDSSGNTIY
cdr3_length: 11; v_call: TRBV5-5; j_call: TRBJ2-4; d_call: -; cdr3_aa: ASSAGFKNIQY
cdr3_length: 11; v_call: TRBV12-3/TRBV12-4; j_call: TRBJ1-2; d_call: -; cdr3_aa: ASSLAPNYGYT
cdr3_length: 11; v_call: TRBV7-2; j_call: TRBJ2-3; d_call: -; cdr3_aa: ASSGTTTDTQY